These T cell receptor beta chains were read from a single sample in a study of shared clonotypes between healthy human individuals. The table came from immunoSEQ multiplex PCR; TCRdb's copy has only in-frame clones and leaves some out. The sample consists of about 2.3 million clones, just under 95% of them appearing once. Material: naive CD4+ T cells from PBMCs. These receptors were collected from a young man in good health. Some clones in this sample may be carry-over from other donors' samples. Both conserved end residues are part of each CDR3. D genes are given only for firm matches. Only some rows state a clone size, as once, few, many or a class for expanded clones.

>17|TRBJ2-2|.|TRBD1|TRBV5-8
CASRTTDRFANTGELFF
TGTGCCAGCAGGACGACGGACAGGTTCGCGAACACCGGGGAGCTGTTTTTT
>13|TRBJ1-5|once|.|TRBV19
CASSIDVGQPQHF
TGTGCCAGTAGTATAGATGTAGGTCAGCCCCAGCATTTT
>14|TRBJ2-5|once|TRBD1|TRBV7-2
CASSFQTGAETQYF
TGTGCCAGCAGCTTCCAGACAGGGGCAGAGACCCAGTACTTC
>14|TRBJ2-7|.|TRBD1|TRBV28
CASSSGTGGYEQYF
TGTGCCAGCAGTTCCGGGACAGGGGGGTACGAGCAGTACTTC
>14|TRBJ2-6|.|.|TRBV19
CASRHRSGANVLTF
TGTGCCAGTAGGCACAGGTCTGGGGCCAACGTCCTGACTTTC
>15|TRBJ1-3|.|.|TRBV30
CAWSGTATSGNTIYF
TGTGCCTGGAGTGGGACGGCAACCTCTGGAAACACCATATATTTT
>13|TRBJ2-1|.|TRBD2|TRBV7-9
CASSGTSYNEQFF
TGTGCCAGCAGCGGGACTAGCTACAATGAGCAGTTCTTC
>16|TRBJ2-1|few|TRBD2|TRBV5-1
CASSSTSGRFYNEQFF
TGCGCCAGCAGCTCCACTAGCGGGCGATTCTACAATGAGCAGTTCTTC
>14|TRBJ2-3|.|TRBD1|TRBV7-3
CASSRGGSTDTQYF
TGTGCCAGCAGCCGAGGGGGCAGCACAGATACGCAGTATTTT
>16|TRBJ2-4|.|.|TRBV7-9
CASSLGGSDAKNIQYF
TGTGCCAGCAGCCTAGGGGGGAGCGACGCCAAAAACATTCAGTACTTC
>15|TRBJ2-3|.|.|TRBV9
CASSVKGVRTDTQYF
TGTGCCAGCAGCGTAAAGGGGGTACGGACAGATACGCAGTATTTT
>11|TRBJ1-5|.|.|TRBV6-7
CASTIHQPQHF
TGTGCCAGCACAATCCATCAGCCCCAGCATTTT
>15|TRBJ2-2|.|.|TRBV25-1
CASGHDEVLFGELFF
TGTGCCAGCGGCCACGACGAGGTACTCTTCGGGGAGCTGTTTTTT
>14|TRBJ2-7|.|.|TRBV18
CASSPSGIPYEQYF
TGTGCCAGCTCACCATCGGGGATCCCCTACGAGCAGTACTTC
>17|TRBJ2-7|once|.|TRBV7-9
CASSLGILVDGAYEQYF
TGTGCCAGCAGCTTAGGGATTTTGGTAGACGGAGCCTACGAGCAGTACTTC
>11|TRBJ2-7|.|.|TRBV7-2
CASSLVGAQYF
TGTGCCAGCAGCTTAGTAGGGGCGCAGTACTTC
>14|TRBJ2-1|.|TRBD2|TRBV15
CATSRAGGYNEQFF
TGTGCCACCAGCAGAGCGGGAGGGTACAATGAGCAGTTCTTC
>15|TRBJ2-2|.|.|TRBV6-4
CASRRDGRDTGELFF
TGTGCCAGCAGACGGGACGGGCGGGACACCGGGGAGCTGTTTTTT